This T cell receptor beta chain stems from a study of human T cells and chemical hapten exposure. Study in general: Slight differences in pooled library volume were the main source of varying TCR yields across samples.

As for time point: patch test 3, about 24 weeks after DPC sensitization. Treatment indicated: therapeutic diphenylcyclopropenone sensitization with weekly scalp DPC. The CDR3 contains 13 residues. V was clipped by 6 bases and J by 6 bases, with 12 bases between them. Each cDNA molecule in the library carried unique molecular identifiers. Original methodology: Counting gave a median of around 96,000 TCRs per sample, with values ranging from roughly 23,224 to 700,000. Each CDR3 protein is one row after TCRdb ran MiXCR on the RACE reads. The V and J calls, along with clone size, are taken from TCRdb and not from the paper's own processing. The sample carries some 89,000 distinct CDR3 sequences, roughly 27% recorded once.

The sequence was collected from a man aged 35-49 years with alopecia areata. Some clones in this sample may be carry-over from other donors' samples. The sequences come from whole blood, collected in connection with sensitization to the hapten diphenylcyclopropenone (DPC). The rearrangement uses TRBV12-3 or TRBV12-4 and TRBJ1-5; D remains unclear. The CDR3 nucleotides read TGTGCCAGCAGGTCGGTGGGATCTCAGCCCCAGCATTTT. Protein sequence: CASRSVGSQPQHF.